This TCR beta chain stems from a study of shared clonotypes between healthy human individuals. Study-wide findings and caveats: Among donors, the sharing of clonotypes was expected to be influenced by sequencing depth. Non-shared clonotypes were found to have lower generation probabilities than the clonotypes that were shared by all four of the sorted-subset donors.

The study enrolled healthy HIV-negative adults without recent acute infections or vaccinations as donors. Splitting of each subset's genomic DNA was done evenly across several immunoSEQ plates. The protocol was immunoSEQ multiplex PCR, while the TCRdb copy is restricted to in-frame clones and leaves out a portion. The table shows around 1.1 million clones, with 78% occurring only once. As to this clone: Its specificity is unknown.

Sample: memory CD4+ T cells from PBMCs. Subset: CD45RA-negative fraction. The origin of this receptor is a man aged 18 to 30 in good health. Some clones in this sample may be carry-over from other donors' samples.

The CDR3 is CSVGRPYEQYF. The CDR3 nucleotides read TGCAGTGTCGGAAGGCCCTACGAGCAGTACTTC. The V gene is TRBV20-1, the J gene TRBJ2-5; D remains unclear. The J call may be incorrect, as the DNA end agrees better with TRBJ2-7. Looked up from germline, CDR1 is DFQATT and CDR2 is SNEGSKA (reference sequence). The CDR3 consists of 11 residues.